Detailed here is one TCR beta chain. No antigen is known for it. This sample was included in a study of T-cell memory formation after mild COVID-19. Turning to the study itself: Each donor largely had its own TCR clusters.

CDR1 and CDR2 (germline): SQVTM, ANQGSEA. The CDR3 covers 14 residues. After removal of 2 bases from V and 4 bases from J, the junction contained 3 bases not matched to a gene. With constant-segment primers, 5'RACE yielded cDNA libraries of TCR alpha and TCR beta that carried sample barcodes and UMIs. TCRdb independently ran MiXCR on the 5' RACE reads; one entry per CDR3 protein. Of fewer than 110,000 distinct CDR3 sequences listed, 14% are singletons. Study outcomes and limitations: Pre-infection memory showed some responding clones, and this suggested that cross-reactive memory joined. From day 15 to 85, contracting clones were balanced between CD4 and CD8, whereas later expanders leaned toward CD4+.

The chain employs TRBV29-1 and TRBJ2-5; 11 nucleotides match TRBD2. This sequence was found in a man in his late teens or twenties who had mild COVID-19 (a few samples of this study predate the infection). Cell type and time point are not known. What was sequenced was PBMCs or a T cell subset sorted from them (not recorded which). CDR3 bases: TGCAGCGTTGAAATAGCGGGGGGGCGAGAGACCCAGTACTTC. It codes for CSVEIAGGRETQYF. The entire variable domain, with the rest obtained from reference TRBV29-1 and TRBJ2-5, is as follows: SAVISQKPSRDICQRGTSLTIQCQVDSQVTMMFWYRQQPGQSLTLIATANQGSEATYESGFVIDKFPISRPNLTFSTLTVSNMSPEDSSIYLCSVEIAGGRETQYFGPGTRLLVL.